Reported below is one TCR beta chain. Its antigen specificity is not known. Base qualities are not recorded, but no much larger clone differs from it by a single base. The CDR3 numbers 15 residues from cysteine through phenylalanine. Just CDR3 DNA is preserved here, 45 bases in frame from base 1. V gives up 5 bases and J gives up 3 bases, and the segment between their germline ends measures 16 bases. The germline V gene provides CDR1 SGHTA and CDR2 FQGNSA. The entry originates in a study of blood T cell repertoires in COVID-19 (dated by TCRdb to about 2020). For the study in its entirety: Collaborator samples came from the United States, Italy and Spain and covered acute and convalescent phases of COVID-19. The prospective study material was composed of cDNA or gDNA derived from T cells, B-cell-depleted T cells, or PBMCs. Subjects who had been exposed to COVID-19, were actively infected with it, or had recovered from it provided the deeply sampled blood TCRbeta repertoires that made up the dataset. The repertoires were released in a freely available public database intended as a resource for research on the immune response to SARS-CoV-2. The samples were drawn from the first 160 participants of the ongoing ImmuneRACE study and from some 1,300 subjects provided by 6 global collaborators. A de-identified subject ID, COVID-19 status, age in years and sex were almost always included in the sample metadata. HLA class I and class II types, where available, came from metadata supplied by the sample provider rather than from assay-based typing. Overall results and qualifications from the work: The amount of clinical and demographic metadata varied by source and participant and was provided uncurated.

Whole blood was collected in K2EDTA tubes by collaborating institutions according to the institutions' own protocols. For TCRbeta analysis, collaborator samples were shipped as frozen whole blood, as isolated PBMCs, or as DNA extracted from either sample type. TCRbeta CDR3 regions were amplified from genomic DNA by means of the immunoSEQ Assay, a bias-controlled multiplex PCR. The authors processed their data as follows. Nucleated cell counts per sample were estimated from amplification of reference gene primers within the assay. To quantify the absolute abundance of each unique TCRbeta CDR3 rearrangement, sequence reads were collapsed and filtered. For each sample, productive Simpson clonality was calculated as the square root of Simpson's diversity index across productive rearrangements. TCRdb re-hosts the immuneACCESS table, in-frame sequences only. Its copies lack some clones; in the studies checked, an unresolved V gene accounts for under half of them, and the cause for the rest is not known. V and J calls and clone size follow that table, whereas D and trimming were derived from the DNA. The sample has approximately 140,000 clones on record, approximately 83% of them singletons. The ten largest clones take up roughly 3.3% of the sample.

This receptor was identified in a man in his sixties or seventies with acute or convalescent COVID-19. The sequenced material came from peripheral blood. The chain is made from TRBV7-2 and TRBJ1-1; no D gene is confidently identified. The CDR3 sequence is CASSPTGGFDTEAFF. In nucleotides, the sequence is TGTGCCAGCAGCCCCACCGGTGGTTTTGACACTGAAGCTTTCTTT. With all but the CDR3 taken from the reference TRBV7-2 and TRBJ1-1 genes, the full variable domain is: GAGVSQSPSNKVTEKGKDVELRCDPISGHTALYWYRQSLGQGLEFLIYFQGNSAPDKSGLPSDRFSAERTGGSVSTLTIQRTQQEDSAVYLCASSPTGGFDTEAFFGQGTRLTVV.